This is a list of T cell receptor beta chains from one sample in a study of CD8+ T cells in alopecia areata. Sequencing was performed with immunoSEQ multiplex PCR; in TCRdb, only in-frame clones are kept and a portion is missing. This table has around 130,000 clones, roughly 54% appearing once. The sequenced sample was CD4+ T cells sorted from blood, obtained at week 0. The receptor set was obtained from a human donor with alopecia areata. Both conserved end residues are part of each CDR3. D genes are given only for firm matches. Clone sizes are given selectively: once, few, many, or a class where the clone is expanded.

cdr3_nt: TGTGCCAGCGTAAGACAGGGGGCAGAAGAGCAGTACTTC; cdr3_aa: CASVRQGAEEQYF; j_call: TRBJ2-7; cdr3_length: 13; d_call: TRBD1; v_call: TRBV7-6; clone_size: once
cdr3_nt: TGTGCCAGCAGCCCGGGACTAGCGGGGGCCGACAATGAGCAGTTCTTC; cdr3_aa: CASSPGLAGADNEQFF; j_call: TRBJ2-1; cdr3_length: 16; d_call: TRBD2; v_call: TRBV5-4; clone_size: .
cdr3_nt: TGTGCCAGTCTCTCGGGAGCAGAGTCGAACACCGGGGAGCTGTTTTTT; cdr3_aa: CASLSGAESNTGELFF; j_call: TRBJ2-2; cdr3_length: 16; d_call: .; v_call: TRBV19; clone_size: .
cdr3_nt: TGTGCCTGGAGCGGGACTCCCTACGAGCAGTACTTC; cdr3_aa: CAWSGTPYEQYF; j_call: TRBJ2-7; cdr3_length: 12; d_call: .; v_call: TRBV30; clone_size: .
cdr3_nt: TGTGCCAGCAGTTCGGGAACAGGGCCCACTGAAGCTTTCTTT; cdr3_aa: CASSSGTGPTEAFF; j_call: TRBJ1-1; cdr3_length: 14; d_call: .; v_call: TRBV6-1; clone_size: .
cdr3_nt: TGCGCCAGCAGCCAGGGACGGGGGATCAGCAATCAGCCCCAGCATTTT; cdr3_aa: CASSQGRGISNQPQHF; j_call: TRBJ1-5; cdr3_length: 16; d_call: .; v_call: TRBV4-3; clone_size: .
cdr3_nt: TGTGCCAGCAGTGCAATCTCAGGAGAAGATACGCAGTATTTT; cdr3_aa: CASSAISGEDTQYF; j_call: TRBJ2-3; cdr3_length: 14; d_call: .; v_call: TRBV2; clone_size: .
cdr3_nt: TGCGCCAGCAGCCAAGGCAGGGTGAGGGTCAATCAGCCCCAGCATTTT; cdr3_aa: CASSQGRVRVNQPQHF; j_call: TRBJ1-5; cdr3_length: 16; d_call: .; v_call: TRBV4-1; clone_size: few
cdr3_nt: TGTGCCAGCAGCTTGACAGGGATGGCCACTGAAGCTTTCTTT; cdr3_aa: CASSLTGMATEAFF; j_call: TRBJ1-1; cdr3_length: 14; d_call: TRBD1; v_call: TRBV7-2; clone_size: .
cdr3_nt: TGTGCCATCCGGGACAGGGAGAACACTGAAGCTTTCTTT; cdr3_aa: CAIRDRENTEAFF; j_call: TRBJ1-1; cdr3_length: 13; d_call: TRBD1; v_call: TRBV19; clone_size: .
cdr3_nt: TGTGCCAGCAGCGTAGCCGGGACGCCCTATGGCTACACCTTC; cdr3_aa: CASSVAGTPYGYTF; j_call: TRBJ1-2; cdr3_length: 14; d_call: .; v_call: TRBV9; clone_size: .
cdr3_nt: TGCGCCAGCAGCCAAGAAGGCCAGGGAGGAAATGAGCAGTTCTTC; cdr3_aa: CASSQEGQGGNEQFF; j_call: TRBJ2-1; cdr3_length: 15; d_call: .; v_call: TRBV4-1; clone_size: few